This T cell receptor (beta chain) was observed in a study of T cells in Graves' hyperthyroidism and ophthalmopathy. For the study at large: Specimen type is peripheral blood, collected at initial diagnosis prior to any treatment. Study-level points and caveats: A model built on 13 V-J features separated ophthalmopathy from stable hyperthyroidism.

Amplification targeted TCR beta CDR3 regions from RNA transcripts. Primed by the HTBI set, a first-round RT-PCR was run on the TCR CDR3. TCRdb reprocessed the multiplex PCR reads via MiXCR and lists one record per CDR3 protein. The sample lists 650,000 to 750,000 distinct CDR3 sequences, around 13% seen once, with 10% in the top ten. The trim removed 5 bases at V and 6 bases at J, leaving 12 bases unmatched. CDR1 is MNHNS, CDR2 SASEGT, per germline. The CDR3 is 15 residues long. The sample holds many counts of this clonotype. What it recognizes is unknown. Patients aged 18 to 65 had newly diagnosed hyperthyroidism of under 2 months' duration. Clinical symptoms, serum thyroxine and TRAb, thyroid ultrasound and orbital computed tomography were used for the diagnoses.

V and J are TRBV6-1 and TRBJ2-7; the match to TRBD1 covers 8 bases. The source is a woman aged 18-29 years with Graves' hyperthyroidism. The sequencing sample was made of blood. CDR3 amino acids: CASSSFPGGATEQYF. The CDR3 DNA reads TGTGCCAGCAGTTCCTTTCCAGGGGGCGCGACCGAGCAGTACTTC.